This TCR beta chain is from a study of breast tumors, draining lymph nodes, adjacent tissues. Notes on the study in general: Compared with basal-like, luminal-like tumors shared significantly more repertoire with nontumor tissue. Data fit most tumor T cells coming from lymph node, expanding in tumor. Tumor T cell lymph node origin was a supported hypothesis, not proven. Tumor TCR diversity was below lymph nodes but above nontumor tissue.

Samples came from axillary lymph nodes draining the breast cancer. This clonotype has just one count. The antigen is unknown. Germline is not matched at one junction end, which may reflect a read error. From germline, CDR1 is GTSNPN and CDR2 SVGIG (reference sequence). The CDR3 has 12 residues. A single record per CDR3 protein comes from TCRdb applying MiXCR to the multiplex PCR reads. In the table there are about 100,000 distinct CDR3 sequences, 20% to 25% of which are singletons. The genes are TRBV30 and TRBJ2-2; D might be TRBD2 (5 bases). The TCR originated in a female donor with breast cancer. Some clones in this sample may be carry-over from other donors' samples. The sequencing input was axillary lymph node tissue. The CDR3 is CAWGPNTGELSF. CDR3 DNA sequence: TGTGCCTGGGGGCCTAACACCGGGGAGCTGTCTTTT.